These T cell receptor beta chains were read from a single sample in a study of OX40 agonist ivuxolimab in advanced cancers. This table comes from immunoSEQ multiplex PCR, and its TCRdb copy is limited to in-frame clones, with some not included. The table has some 65,000 clones, around 87% seen once. The input for sequencing was CD4+ or CD8+ T cells sorted from blood, taken in a trial of the OX40 agonist ivuxolimab. The source of these receptors is an adult with an advanced solid tumor such as melanoma, head and neck, liver or kidney cancer. CDR3s leave out the opening cysteine and the closing phenylalanine or tryptophan. The D gene is left open where the match is weak.

J gene: TRBJ1-3
D gene: .
V gene: TRBV7-9
CDR3 protein: ASSLSIGGNTIY

J gene: TRBJ1-4
D gene: .
V gene: TRBV27
CDR3 protein: ASSDTGMRDEKLF

J gene: TRBJ2-5
D gene: TRBD1
V gene: TRBV2
CDR3 protein: ASSAGQGRETQY

J gene: TRBJ1-1
D gene: .
V gene: TRBV11-3
CDR3 protein: ASSLHGGENTEAF

J gene: TRBJ2-7
D gene: .
V gene: TRBV27
CDR3 protein: ASHRDTTLSSYEQY

J gene: TRBJ2-1
D gene: .
V gene: TRBV5-6
CDR3 protein: ASSSLGSGNEQF

J gene: TRBJ2-7
D gene: TRBD2
V gene: TRBV14
CDR3 protein: ASSQPSGRAVYEQY

J gene: TRBJ2-1
D gene: .
V gene: TRBV4-3
CDR3 protein: ASSPAPVTSLLYNEQF

J gene: TRBJ1-1
D gene: TRBD1
V gene: TRBV6-5
CDR3 protein: ASRSGTGGFRAF

J gene: TRBJ1-5
D gene: TRBD1
V gene: TRBV30
CDR3 protein: AWTQGGASQPQH

J gene: TRBJ2-7
D gene: .
V gene: TRBV6-5
CDR3 protein: ASTASGEQY

J gene: TRBJ1-1
D gene: TRBD1
V gene: TRBV5-4
CDR3 protein: ASSSGQGFNTEAF

J gene: TRBJ1-5
D gene: .
V gene: TRBV5-8
CDR3 protein: ASSSLGQGRQPQH

J gene: TRBJ2-5
D gene: .
V gene: TRBV5-4
CDR3 protein: ASSLGTSNRGETQY

J gene: TRBJ2-1
D gene: .
V gene: TRBV6-4
CDR3 protein: ASSDERWNEQF

J gene: TRBJ1-2
D gene: .
V gene: TRBV5-1
CDR3 protein: ASSLGGVSLGYT

J gene: TRBJ1-2
D gene: .
V gene: TRBV6-1
CDR3 protein: ASNDRFGYGYT

J gene: TRBJ1-2
D gene: TRBD1
V gene: TRBV11-2
CDR3 protein: ASSLDQGQIYGYT

J gene: TRBJ2-6
D gene: .
V gene: TRBV21-1
CDR3 protein: ASSTPSDGLSGANVLT

J gene: TRBJ1-1
D gene: .
V gene: TRBV18
CDR3 protein: ASSPRVLLTGTEAF

J gene: TRBJ2-7
D gene: TRBD2
V gene: TRBV23-1
CDR3 protein: ASSPTSGRYQY

J gene: TRBJ2-7
D gene: .
V gene: TRBV2
CDR3 protein: ASNRYAYEQY

J gene: TRBJ1-5
D gene: TRBD1
V gene: TRBV19
CDR3 protein: ASSLLQGARGQPQH

J gene: TRBJ2-2
D gene: .
V gene: TRBV18
CDR3 protein: ASSPQGSTGELF

J gene: TRBJ2-2
D gene: TRBD2
V gene: TRBV19
CDR3 protein: ASSITSGRAGELF

J gene: TRBJ2-6
D gene: TRBD1
V gene: TRBV30
CDR3 protein: AWKLDRGLTGANVLT

J gene: TRBJ2-7
D gene: .
V gene: TRBV6-5
CDR3 protein: ASKSGNGYEQY

J gene: TRBJ2-7
D gene: TRBD2
V gene: TRBV28
CDR3 protein: ASSFLPNSGRVAYEQY

J gene: TRBJ2-5
D gene: .
V gene: TRBV28
CDR3 protein: ASGGPVKTQY

J gene: TRBJ2-3
D gene: .
V gene: TRBV5-1
CDR3 protein: ASSLDGRETDTQY

J gene: TRBJ1-1
D gene: .
V gene: TRBV6-5
CDR3 protein: ASNSPGRSTEAF

J gene: TRBJ1-1
D gene: TRBD1
V gene: TRBV18
CDR3 protein: ASSPPRDSSEAF

J gene: TRBJ2-1
D gene: TRBD2
V gene: TRBV7-9
CDR3 protein: ASSPSGRSFYNEQF

J gene: TRBJ2-3
D gene: TRBD2
V gene: TRBV27
CDR3 protein: ASSPTSGSGGTQY

J gene: TRBJ2-3
D gene: .
V gene: TRBV7-2
CDR3 protein: ASSLVLYRGTDTQY

J gene: TRBJ1-4
D gene: .
V gene: TRBV7-2
CDR3 protein: ASSPPGALRGTNEKLF

J gene: TRBJ2-3
D gene: TRBD1
V gene: TRBV29-1
CDR3 protein: SVETGSDTQY

J gene: TRBJ1-5
D gene: .
V gene: TRBV27
CDR3 protein: ASSLSMGQPQH

J gene: TRBJ2-3
D gene: TRBD1
V gene: TRBV15
CDR3 protein: ATSRESPGTATDTQY

J gene: TRBJ2-7
D gene: TRBD1
V gene: TRBV9
CDR3 protein: ASSVQGERSEQY

J gene: TRBJ2-7
D gene: .
V gene: TRBV7-8
CDR3 protein: ASSLGLNSYEQY

J gene: TRBJ1-2
D gene: .
V gene: TRBV7-2
CDR3 protein: ASSSGGANYGYT

J gene: TRBJ1-1
D gene: .
V gene: TRBV15
CDR3 protein: ATSITSRGEGRGTEAF

J gene: TRBJ1-1
D gene: TRBD1
V gene: TRBV5-8
CDR3 protein: ASSTRQGQNTEAF

J gene: TRBJ2-4
D gene: .
V gene: TRBV19
CDR3 protein: ASSGLPPLYKNIQY

J gene: TRBJ2-3
D gene: TRBD2
V gene: TRBV5-1
CDR3 protein: ASSLGSSGGTDTQY

J gene: TRBJ1-3
D gene: .
V gene: TRBV11-3
CDR3 protein: ASSLRIEGPSSGNTIY

J gene: TRBJ2-7
D gene: .
V gene: TRBV5-6
CDR3 protein: ASSLWNRGGEQY

J gene: TRBJ2-7
D gene: .
V gene: TRBV7-9
CDR3 protein: ASSLWGASYEQY

J gene: TRBJ2-7
D gene: TRBD1
V gene: TRBV30
CDR3 protein: AWRDRETPRPGQY

J gene: TRBJ1-1
D gene: .
V gene: TRBV15
CDR3 protein: ATSRDTNTEAF

J gene: TRBJ2-7
D gene: TRBD2
V gene: TRBV12-5
CDR3 protein: ASGSRIRPGHSGPFTYEQY

J gene: TRBJ2-7
D gene: .
V gene: TRBV7-2
CDR3 protein: ASSLSRQNYEQY

J gene: TRBJ1-2
D gene: .
V gene: TRBV6-5
CDR3 protein: ASSYSSQGNYGYT

J gene: TRBJ2-5
D gene: .
V gene: TRBV19
CDR3 protein: ASKSEETQY